The subject of this entry is one T cell receptor beta chain. This record comes from a study of blood T cell repertoires in COVID-19. Study overall: Italy, Spain and the United States were the sources of the convalescent and acute COVID-19 samples. PBMCs, B-cell-depleted T cells, or T cells were the source of the cDNA or gDNA that made up the material.

In the original workflow: Scientists estimated how many nucleated cells there were by amplifying reference gene primers. This table comes from immunoSEQ multiplex PCR, and its TCRdb copy is limited to in-frame clones, with some not included. V and J calls and clone size are given by that table; D and trimming were obtained from the DNA. Among 130,000 or so clones listed, roughly 80% were seen once. V dropped 5 bases and J dropped 2 bases, with 17 bases sitting between them. The V gene's germline CDR1 is SGHAT and CDR2 FQDESV (reference sequence). This CDR3 contains 16 residues. Material: peripheral blood. The chain couples TRBV11-1 to TRBJ2-3; TRBD1 might be the D (5 bases). The source of this sequence is a man aged 60 to 75 with acute or convalescent COVID-19. The CDR3 protein is CASSEFTGVDTDTQYF. As DNA, the CDR3 is TGTGCCAGCAGCGAATTTACAGGAGTCGACACAGATACGCAGTATTTT.